These 27 T cell receptor beta chains originate from one sample sequenced in a study of shared clonotypes between healthy human individuals. Clones were read by immunoSEQ multiplex PCR, and TCRdb kept only the in-frame ones, dropping some. The table includes about 1 million clones, 75% detected once. Sequencing used memory CD4+ T cells sorted from blood. Subset of the sample: CD45RA-negative fraction. The receptor set was obtained from a man younger than 30 in good health.

The chain joins TRBV19 to TRBJ2-7; D possibly corresponds to TRBD1 (5 bases). This CDR3 spans 14 amino acids. V lost 4 bases and J 5 bases, leaving 15 bases between the germline ends. CDR1 is LNHDA, CDR2 SQIVND, per germline (reference sequence). The CDR3: CASSKAGILNEQYF. DNA of the CDR3: TGTGCCAGTAGTAAGGCAGGGATTCTCAACGAGCAGTACTTC. Complete variable domain (other parts from reference TRBV19 and TRBJ2-7): DGGITQSPKYLFRKEGQNVTLSCEQNLNHDAMYWYRQDPGQGLRLIYYSQIVNDFQKGDIAEGYSVSREKKESFPLTVTSAQKNPTAFYLCASSKAGILNEQYFGPGTRLTVT.

The sample holds many counts of this clone. J is TRBJ2-1 and V is TRBV30; D uncertain. The CDR3 covers 11 residues. Germline lookup yields CDR1 GTSNPN and CDR2 SVGIG (reference sequence). V lost 5 bases and J 6 bases, leaving 8 bases between the germline ends. The CDR3 loop reads CAWWTPNEQFF. CDR3 nucleotide sequence: TGTGCCTGGTGGACCCCCAATGAGCAGTTCTTC.

As regards this clone: The likely explanation is a read error, given a far larger clone one base away. The sample carries other DNA sequences with the same CDR3. The V call is TRBV7-2, the J call TRBJ2-7, with D hard to call. Germline V CDR1 and CDR2: SGHTA, FQGNSA. Trimming left V 2 bases short and J 1 base short, with 0 bases between. This CDR3 is built from 11 residues. The CDR3 loop reads CASSLSYEQYF. The CDR3 DNA reads TGTGCCAGCAGCTTATCCTACGAGCAGTACTTC.

The chain has TRBV7-3 and TRBJ2-1, with 8 positions matching TRBD2. CDR3 length: 15 residues. Trimming cost V 2 bases and J 6 bases; bases outside gene matches: 6. The V gene's germline CDR1 is SGHTA and CDR2 FQGTGA. The CDR3 sequence is CASSLLAGGSNEQFF. CDR3 DNA sequence: TGTGCCAGCAGCTTACTGGCGGGGGGAAGCAATGAGCAGTTCTTC.

This rearrangement joins TRBV5-5 to TRBJ1-3; D gene uncertain. Germline CDR1 is SGHKS and CDR2 is YYEKEE (reference sequence). The CDR3 length is 16 residues. Trimming left V 1 base short and J 2 bases short, with 13 bases between. This CDR3 is CASSLPTGGPGNTIYF. The CDR3 nucleotides are TGTGCCAGCAGCTTGCCGACGGGCGGACCTGGAAACACCATATATTTT.

This clone was counted only a few times. This rearrangement joins TRBV19 to TRBJ1-1, with D tentatively TRBD1 (6 bases). Trimming removed 4 bases from V and 1 base from J, with 13 bases in between. CDR3 length: 15 residues. CDR1 is LNHDA, CDR2 SQIVND, per germline (reference sequence). The CDR3 sequence is CASSTPSRGNTEAFF. The DNA for the CDR3 is TGTGCCAGTAGTACACCGAGCAGGGGGAACACTGAAGCTTTCTTT.

CDR3 in DNA: TGTGCCAGCAGTGGGGTCGGAAGGATAAGGAACATTCAGTACTTC. Translating it yields CASSGVGRIRNIQYF. The chain combines TRBV25-1 with TRBJ2-4; D uncertain. The CDR3 consists of 15 residues. CDR1 is MGHDK and CDR2 is SYGVNS in the germline V gene. V was cut by 4 bases and J by 7 bases, with 17 bases left in between.

The V gene is TRBV11-2, the J gene TRBJ2-3, with D tentatively TRBD1 (6 bases). V gave up 0 bases and J gave up 2 bases, with 15 bases separating them. This CDR3 comprises 17 residues. Germline CDR1 reads SGHAT; CDR2 reads FQNNGV. As DNA, the CDR3 is TGTGCCAGCAGCTTAGATTGGACAGCCCTAGACACAGATACGCAGTATTTT. Translated: CASSLDWTALDTDTQYF.

This chain connects TRBV5-1 to TRBJ2-3; D might be TRBD2 (6 bases). The CDR3 covers 15 residues. Germline CDR1 SGHRS, CDR2 YFSETQ. The V end was cut by 2 bases, the J end by 1 base, with 11 bases between. CDR3 sequence: CASSFGDSGTDTQYF. CDR3 DNA sequence: TGCGCCAGCAGCTTTGGGGACTCCGGCACAGATACGCAGTATTTT.

The V call is TRBV28, the J call TRBJ2-7; 14 bases map to TRBD2. The CDR3 runs 15 residues. V shed 5 bases and J 3 bases; nucleotides not matched to a gene: 3. Germline values: CDR1 MDHEN, CDR2 SYDVKM. DNA for the CDR3: TGTGCCAGCAGTCTTGGGACTAGCGGGGGCTACGAGCAGTACTTC. It yields the protein CASSLGTSGGYEQYF.

The chain employs TRBV18 and TRBJ1-1; D is ambiguous. Germline V lookup: CDR1 KGHSH, CDR2 LQKENI. V dropped 6 bases and J dropped 0 bases, with 14 bases sitting between them. The CDR3 runs to 15 residues. The CDR3 nucleotides read TGTGCCAGCTCCCTTGAGGGTATTATGAACACTGAAGCTTTCTTT. This codes for CASSLEGIMNTEAFF.

This clone has just one count. This chain links TRBV5-1 with TRBJ2-3; D remains unclear. The V gene lost 1 base and the J gene lost 1 base, with 7 bases spanning the gap. This CDR3 has 14 residues. Germline values: CDR1 SGHRS, CDR2 YFSETQ. The CDR3 sequence is CASSLNMGTDTQYF. CDR3 nucleotides: TGCGCCAGCAGCTTGAATATGGGCACAGATACGCAGTATTTT.

In this sample, this clone turned up many times. The chain employs TRBV27 and TRBJ1-2; 8 bases align to TRBD1. The CDR3 is made up of 13 amino acids. Germline CDR1 reads MNHEY; CDR2 reads SMNVEV (reference sequence). J was trimmed by 9 bases and V by 3 bases; bases with no gene match: 6. Written as DNA, the CDR3 is TGTGCCAGCAGTTTCGGGACAGGCGGACGCTACACCTTC. Protein sequence: CASSFGTGGRYTF.

This clone was found a few times. The chain recombines TRBV18 with TRBJ2-7; TRBD1 agrees at 7 bases. Trimming removed 3 bases from V and 5 bases from J; junction bases left unmatched: 4. Germline CDR1 KGHSH, CDR2 LQKENI. The CDR3 runs 13 residues. Written as DNA, the CDR3 is TGTGCCAGCTCACCGGGGACAGCGGACGAGCAGTACTTC. Residues: CASSPGTADEQYF.

The genes are TRBV10-3 and TRBJ2-7, with 13 bases matching TRBD2. The CDR3 extends over 15 amino acids. J gave up 0 bases and V 6 bases, and 2 bases lay outside the gene matches. Germline-derived CDR1 and CDR2 are ENHRY and SYGVKD. The CDR3 DNA reads TGTGCCATCAGGAGGACTAGCGGGAGCTCCTACGAGCAGTACTTC. Its protein product is CAIRRTSGSSYEQYF.

J is TRBJ2-6 and V is TRBV7-9; D is uncertain. The germline gives CDR1 SEHNR, CDR2 FQNEAQ (reference sequence). This CDR3 is 18 amino acids long. Trimming pared 2 bases from V and 4 bases from J, leaving 18 bases between. For the CDR3, the DNA is TGTGCCAGCAGCTTATGGATGTCCCTGGCGGCAGGGGCCAACGTCCTGACTTTC. Translation gives CASSLWMSLAAGANVLTF.

The chain is built from TRBV19 and TRBJ2-6; D is unresolved. Germline V gene data show CDR1 as LNHDA and CDR2 as SQIVND (reference sequence). The CDR3 is 17 amino acids. Trimming cost V 7 bases and J 1 base, with 17 bases left between them. The DNA for the CDR3 is TGTGCCAGTACATATGTGATCTCAACTTCTGGGGCCAACGTCCTGACTTTC. Its translation is CASTYVISTSGANVLTF.

This chain uses TRBV29-1 with TRBJ2-2, with 9 bases lining up with TRBD2. The V gene's germline CDR1 is SQVTM and CDR2 ANQGSEA. This CDR3 contains 16 residues. With V trimmed by 4 bases and J by 0 bases, 6 bases remained unmatched. The CDR3 DNA reads as TGCAGCGTTGGGCGCGGCGGGGGGGCGAACACCGGGGAGCTGTTTTTT. Its protein is CSVGRGGGANTGELFF.

The sample holds a few counts of this clone. Different DNA sequences within this sample yield the same CDR3. V usage is TRBV18 and J usage is TRBJ2-5; D gene uncertain. The germline V gene has CDR1 KGHSH and CDR2 LQKENI. Trimming took 1 base from V and 3 from J, leaving 6 bases between them. This CDR3 has 13 amino acids. For the CDR3, the DNA is TGTGCCAGCTCACCACGGACCGAAGAGACCCAGTACTTC. It specifies CASSPRTEETQYF.

The chain links TRBV2 to TRBJ2-5; the D is unclear. This CDR3 region has 13 residues. V lost 6 bases, J lost 2 bases, and 10 bases lay in between. CDR1 and CDR2 (germline): SNHLY, FYNNEI. The chain's CDR3 is CASRLTAQETQYF. The CDR3 coding sequence is TGTGCCAGCAGGCTGACGGCTCAAGAGACCCAGTACTTC.

V usage is TRBV14 and J usage is TRBJ2-7; 8 nucleotides agree with TRBD1. The junction had 9 bases not matched to a gene; V was cut back by 5 bases and J by 3 bases. The CDR3 covers 15 residues. Germline CDR1 SGHDN, CDR2 FVKESK. In DNA, the CDR3 is TGTGCCAGCAGCGGGTTCGGGACAGGTAACTACGAGCAGTACTTC. The encoded protein is CASSGFGTGNYEQYF.

The chain links TRBV4-1 to TRBJ2-7; D call uncertain. Trimming removed 4 bases at V and 0 bases at J, with 13 bases between. CDR1 is MGHRA and CDR2 is YSYEKL in the germline V gene. The CDR3 consists of 15 residues. Written as DNA, the CDR3 is TGCGCCAGCAGCCCTTTTACGGCCAGCTCCTACGAGCAGTACTTC. Its translation is CASSPFTASSYEQYF.

The chain uses TRBV11-2 and TRBJ1-1; D remains ambiguous. The CDR3 runs to 13 residues. Germline V CDR1 and CDR2: SGHAT, FQNNGV. Trimming stripped 8 bases from V and 1 base from J, with 11 bases between. The CDR3 DNA reads TGTGCCAGCCGCCGGACTGGGAACACTGAAGCTTTCTTT. The encoded protein is CASRRTGNTEAFF. Supplemented by reference TRBV11-2 and TRBJ1-1, the full variable domain reads EAGVAQSPRYKIIEKRQSVAFWCNPISGHATLYWYQQILGQGPKLLIQFQNNGVVDDSQLPKDRFSAERLKGVDSTLKIQPAKLEDSAVYLCASRRTGNTEAFFGQGTRLTVV.

Turning to this clone: Additional DNA sequences in this sample encode the identical CDR3. The rearrangement uses TRBV5-1 and TRBJ1-2; D is unresolved. CDR3 size: 13 residues. The V end was cut by 0 bases, the J end by 8 bases, with 11 bases between. CDR1 is SGHRS and CDR2 is YFSETQ in the germline V gene. CDR3 nucleotides: TGCGCCAGCAGCTTGGAGGGAGGGCTAGGCTACACCTTC. As protein: CASSLEGGLGYTF.

The genes are TRBV14 and TRBJ2-7; perhaps TRBD2 as D (5 bases). The CDR3 is 13 amino acids. Germline CDR1 SGHDN, CDR2 FVKESK. V was clipped by 1 base and J by 6 bases, with 10 bases between them. For the CDR3, the DNA is TGTGCCAGCAGCCAAGCCGGAGCGGTCGAGCAGTACTTC. Amino acids: CASSQAGAVEQYF.

The chain carries TRBV9 and TRBJ1-1; TRBD1 matches 9 bases. The CDR3 has 15 residues. Trimming cost V 4 bases and J 5 bases; bases outside gene matches: 9. Germline V CDR1 and CDR2: SGDLS, YYNGEE. DNA for the CDR3: TGTGCCAGCAGCTCAACACAGGGGGCCGGGACTGAAGCTTTCTTT. Its protein is CASSSTQGAGTEAFF. Full variable domain (rest looked up from reference TRBV9 and TRBJ1-1): DSGVTQTPKHLITATGQRVTLRCSPRSGDLSVYWYQQSLDQGLQFLIQYYNGEERAKGNILERFSAQQFPDLHSELNLSSLELGDSALYFCASSSTQGAGTEAFFGQGTRLTVV.

This clone has only a few counts. The V call is TRBV27, the J call TRBJ1-6; TRBD1 matches at 9 bases. This CDR3 spans 14 amino acids. Trimming cost V 10 bases and J 7 bases; bases outside gene matches: 8. From germline, CDR1 is MNHEY and CDR2 SMNVEV (reference sequence). The CDR3 is CATTSGTGNSPLHF. The DNA for the CDR3 is TGTGCCACCACCTCCGGGACAGGGAATTCACCCCTCCACTTT.